Listed here is a single T cell receptor (beta chain). Its antigen is currently unknown. The data were obtained in a study of T cell responses to AZD1222 COVID-19 vaccine. The protocol was immunoSEQ multiplex PCR, while the TCRdb copy is restricted to in-frame clones and leaves out a portion. In total, the table holds about 140,000 clones. Broader study findings: Among AZD1222 vaccinees, only 5 or 6 were seropositive at baseline. Clonal diversity may have been underestimated in mostly white British donors. Nearly half of unique spike-specific TCRs reportedly avoided B.1.351 and B.1.1.7 mutated regions.

V gave up 8 bases and J gave up 4 bases, with 13 bases separating them. The CDR3 spans 12 residues. In germline, CDR1 is GTSNPN, CDR2 SVGIG (reference sequence). V gene TRBV30 combines with J gene TRBJ2-3; the D gene could be TRBD1 or TRBD2 (5 bases each). Sequenced material: peripheral blood. The sequence was obtained from an adult in good health. CDR3 DNA: TGTGCCGGGCTGAGGGGCGCAGATACGCAGTATTTT. Residues: CAGLRGADTQYF.